The next 21 T cell receptor beta chains were all read from a single sample in a study of blood T cell repertoires in COVID-19 (dated by TCRdb to about 2020). Library preparation used the immunoSEQ multiplex PCR assay. Drawn from immuneACCESS, this table holds only the in-frame rearrangements with V and J called that TCRdb kept. Clones are partly lost; checked studies trace under half to an unresolved V gene and leave the rest unexplained. Counted in this sample were over 300,000 clones; 80% to 90% of them appeared once. Roughly 1.1% of the sample is held by the ten biggest clonotypes. Sequencing was carried out using peripheral blood. Receptors originate from a woman between 50 and 59 years old with acute or convalescent COVID-19.

There are a few counts of this clone. The chain has TRBV3-1 (or the pseudogene TRBV3-2) and TRBJ1-2; no firm D call. The V gene's germline CDR1 is LGHDT and CDR2 YNNKEL (reference sequence). The ends were cut back, 4 bases at V and 7 bases at J, with 10 bases in the middle. This CDR3 has 12 amino acids. The CDR3 loop is CASSRGGFGYTF. The CDR3 region has the DNA TGTGCCAGCAGCCGGGGAGGGTTTGGCTACACCTTC.

The chain carries TRBV25-1 and TRBJ1-4; tentatively, D is TRBD1 (6 bases). Germline V gene data show CDR1 as MGHDK and CDR2 as SYGVNS. This CDR3 is built from 14 residues. Trimming took 6 bases from V and 8 from J, leaving 16 bases between them. This chain's CDR3 is CASSMGMQGEKLFF. The CDR3 region has the DNA TGTGCCAGCAGCATGGGTATGCAGGGGGAAAAACTGTTTTTT. Full variable domain (missing parts from reference TRBV25-1 and TRBJ1-4): EADIYQTPRYLVIGTGKKITLECSQTMGHDKMYWYQQDPGMELHLIHYSYGVNSTEKGDLSSESTVSRIRTEHFPLTLESARPSHTSQYLCASSMGMQGEKLFFGSGTQLSVL.

The V call is TRBV2, the J call TRBJ2-7, with unresolved D. Germline-derived CDR1 and CDR2 are SNHLY and FYNNEI. Trimming cost V 7 bases and J 9 bases, with 10 bases left between them. This CDR3 is 10 amino acids long. The CDR3 loop reads CASIGDSQYF. CDR3 sequence (DNA): TGTGCCAGCATCGGAGATTCGCAGTACTTC.

The rearrangement uses TRBV5-4 and TRBJ2-2; D perhaps matches TRBD1 (6 bases). CDR1 and CDR2 from the germline V gene are SGHNT and YYREEE (reference sequence). V dropped 1 base and J dropped 4 bases, with 14 bases sitting between them. This CDR3 is 16 amino acids long. This CDR3 reads CASSLSIGQSTGELFF. The DNA of the CDR3 is TGTGCCAGCAGCTTGAGTATCGGACAGAGCACCGGGGAGCTGTTTTTT.

This clone is a singleton in its sample. The chain has TRBV10-3 and TRBJ1-1, with TRBD1 as a possible D gene (5 bases). The CDR3 sequence is 13 residues long. The V end was cut by 7 bases, the J end by 7 bases, with 16 bases between. CDR1 is ENHRY and CDR2 is SYGVKD in the germline V gene. In DNA form, the CDR3 reads TGTGCCATCATCAGGGCAGGGCTGAATGAAGCTTTCTTT. Translated: CAIIRAGLNEAFF.

The CDR3 sequence is CASSSERRYLGQYF. The DNA of the CDR3 is TGTGCCAGCAGCTCCGAGCGGAGATATCTGGGGCAGTACTTC. The rearrangement uses TRBV7-6 and TRBJ2-7; D possibly corresponds to TRBD2 (5 bases). V shed 4 bases and J shed 9 bases, with 19 bases lying between them. The length of the CDR3 is 14 residues. The germline CDR1 and CDR2 sequences are SGHVS and FNYEAQ. The entire variable domain, with the rest obtained from reference TRBV7-6 and TRBJ2-7, is as follows: GAGVSQSPRYKVTKRGQDVALRCDPISGHVSLYWYRQALGQGPEFLTYFNYEAQQDKSGLPNDRFSAERPEGSISTLTIQRTEQRDSAMYRCASSSERRYLGQYFGPGTRLTVT.

This chain links TRBV28 with TRBJ1-4; maybe TRBD1 (6 bases). Germline V gives CDR1 MDHEN, CDR2 SYDVKM. The germline V and J ends were trimmed by 3 bases and 8 bases, with 16 bases remaining between them. This CDR3 spans 15 amino acids. The CDR3, as DNA: TGTGCCAGCAGTTTTCAGGTGGGGGGGGCGGAAAAACTGTTTTTT. As protein: CASSFQVGGAEKLFF.

This clone was detected only a few times. This chain connects TRBV5-4 to TRBJ2-7; 10 bases align to TRBD2. Germline V CDR1 and CDR2: SGHNT, YYREEE (reference sequence). This CDR3 is 13 amino acids long. Losses at the gene ends were 4 bases for V and 5 bases for J; bases not matched to a gene: 3. As DNA, the CDR3 is TGTGCCAGCAGCCAGCTAGCGGGAGACGAGCAGTACTTC. It codes for CASSQLAGDEQYF.

The chain links TRBV10-3 to TRBJ2-1; 12 bases align to TRBD2. The CDR3 runs to 14 residues. Germline values: CDR1 ENHRY, CDR2 SYGVKD. Unmatched junction bases numbered 8, after V lost 10 bases and J lost 7 bases. The CDR3 nucleotides read TGTGCCACCCGACTAGCGGGAGATGGTAATGAGCAGTTCTTC. Protein: CATRLAGDGNEQFF.

The V call is TRBV14, the J call TRBJ2-3; 10 nucleotides line up with TRBD1. The CDR3 is 15 amino acids. The V gene's germline CDR1 is SGHDN and CDR2 FVKESK. The V segment lost 5 bases and the J segment 5 bases; nucleotides outside the gene matches: 7. The CDR3 is CASSSGTGAIDTQYF. Here the CDR3 DNA reads TGTGCCAGCAGCTCCGGGACAGGGGCCATAGATACGCAGTATTTT.

The rearrangement links TRBV7-2 to TRBJ1-1; D is ambiguous. V shed 3 bases and J shed 10 bases, with 9 bases lying between them. Germline values: CDR1 SGHTA, CDR2 FQGNSA. This CDR3 region has 11 residues. CDR3 loop: CASSFTTGAFF. CDR3 bases: TGTGCCAGCAGCTTTACGACGGGAGCTTTCTTT. Complete variable domain (other parts from reference TRBV7-2 and TRBJ1-1): GAGVSQSPSNKVTEKGKDVELRCDPISGHTALYWYRQSLGQGLEFLIYFQGNSAPDKSGLPSDRFSAERTGGSVSTLTIQRTQQEDSAVYLCASSFTTGAFFGQGTRLTVV.

The rearrangement uses TRBV6-2 or TRBV6-3 and TRBJ1-2, with D possibly being TRBD1 (6 bases). CDR1 and CDR2 (germline): MNHEY, SVGEGT. The CDR3 consists of 16 residues. The germline V and J ends were trimmed by 4 bases and 4 bases, with 19 bases remaining between them. The CDR3 coding sequence is TGTGCCAGCAGTTTGGCGAGGGGGAAGAGGTTCTATGGCTACACCTTC. This codes for CASSLARGKRFYGYTF.

Only a few counts were recorded for this clone. This chain uses TRBV5-4 with TRBJ2-5; 7 bases align to TRBD1. Germline assignment: CDR1 SGHNT and CDR2 YYREEE (reference sequence). This CDR3 contains 15 residues. After removal of 4 bases from V and 5 bases from J, the junction contained 11 bases not matched to a gene. Here the CDR3 DNA reads TGTGCCAGCAGCCCAAGACAGGGCCTGCGGGAGACCCAGTACTTC. Translation gives CASSPRQGLRETQYF.

The rearrangement links TRBV5-5 to TRBJ2-1; 9 bases are a match to TRBD1. Germline V CDR1 and CDR2: SGHKS, YYEKEE (reference sequence). This CDR3 is built from 16 residues. V trimming: 3 bases; J trimming: 4 bases; junction bases outside the gene matches: 8. The CDR3 bases are TGTGCCAGCAGCTCCACTACCGGGACAGGGTACAATGAGCAGTTCTTC. Translation: CASSSTTGTGYNEQFF. The entire variable domain, with the rest obtained from reference TRBV5-5 and TRBJ2-1, is as follows: DAGVTQSPTHLIKTRGQQVTLRCSPISGHKSVSWYQQVLGQGPQFIFQYYEKEERGRGNFPDRFSARQFPNYSSELNVNALLLGDSALYLCASSSTTGTGYNEQFFGPGTRLTVL.

This sequence joins TRBV9 and TRBJ2-7, with 15 bases that match TRBD2. From germline, CDR1 is SGDLS and CDR2 YYNGEE. This CDR3 has 18 amino acids. With 3 bases clipped from V and 0 bases from J, the junction kept 7 bases outside the gene matches. CDR3 loop: CASSGPGTSGRSSYEQYF. The CDR3 DNA reads as TGTGCCAGCAGCGGGCCCGGGACTAGCGGGAGGAGCTCCTACGAGCAGTACTTC.

The V gene is TRBV6-5, the J gene TRBJ2-1; 7 bases match TRBD1. Trimming at V came to 6 bases and at J to 2 bases, leaving 1 base not matched to a gene. CDR1 MNHEY and CDR2 SVGAGI come from the germline V gene. This CDR3 region has 13 residues. CDR3 coding DNA: TGTGCCAGCAGGGGGACAGCCTACAATGAGCAGTTCTTC. This sequence encodes CASRGTAYNEQFF.

This clone was recorded only once. The V and J genes are TRBV9 and TRBJ1-6; D is unresolved. CDR3 length: 14 residues. Trimming removed 0 bases at V and 7 bases at J, with 8 bases between. Germline V gene lookup returns CDR1 SGDLS and CDR2 YYNGEE. The CDR3 here is CASSVDHQNSPLHF. CDR3 in DNA: TGTGCCAGCAGCGTAGATCACCAGAATTCACCCCTCCACTTT.

This clone was recorded once. The CDR3 DNA reads as TGTGCCAGTGGAGCGGGGCACTCGAATCCCACAGATACGCAGTATTTT. It yields the protein CASGAGHSNPTDTQYF. This chain links TRBV19 with TRBJ2-3; TRBD2 agrees at 7 bases. Germline values: CDR1 LNHDA, CDR2 SQIVND (reference sequence). The CDR3 sequence is 16 residues long. V lost 8 bases, J lost 2 bases, and 13 bases stayed unmatched.

The chain combines TRBV7-2 with TRBJ1-2, with TRBD1 matching over 7 bases. J was trimmed by 3 bases and V by 5 bases; bases with no gene match: 6. The CDR3 runs to 14 residues. The V gene's germline CDR1 is SGHTA and CDR2 FQGNSA. The CDR3 nucleotides read TGTGCCAGCAGCCCTGACAGGGTTGACTATGGCTACACCTTC. Amino acids: CASSPDRVDYGYTF.

The V and J genes are TRBV18 and TRBJ2-2, with D unresolved. This CDR3 region has 14 residues. V was trimmed by 0 bases and J by 7 bases, leaving 9 bases between them. Germline V gives CDR1 KGHSH, CDR2 LQKENI. The CDR3 DNA follows: TGTGCCAGCTCACCACCGAGCCGGAGCGGGGAGCTGTTTTTT. This encodes CASSPPSRSGELFF.

About this clone: Other DNA sequences in the same sample also yield this CDR3. J is TRBJ2-1 and V is TRBV6-4, with a weak D call TRBD2 (5 bases). CDR1 is MRHNA and CDR2 is SNTAGT in the germline V gene. V gave up 6 bases and J gave up 5 bases, with 11 bases separating them. This CDR3 region has 13 residues. The CDR3 region is CASSAGLDNEQFF. The CDR3 bases are TGTGCCAGCAGCGCCGGACTGGACAATGAGCAGTTCTTC.